This T cell receptor beta chain stems from a study of technical replicates of blood from several donors. The V gene's germline CDR1 is ENHRY and CDR2 SYGVKD. V shed 8 bases, J shed 4 bases, and the junction held 10 bases outside the gene matches. This CDR3 is built from 15 residues. Only in-frame clones appear in the TCRdb table, and some are missing; sequencing was by immunoSEQ multiplex PCR. The repertoire includes roughly 71,000 clones, approximately 94% of them detected once, and 0.3% to 0.45% sits in the top ten. Sample: T cells isolated from PBMCs. The chain uses TRBV10-3 and TRBJ2-1; 8 nucleotides align to TRBD2. The clonotype comes from a human donor in good health. The CDR3 coding sequence is TGTGCCATCCAGGGTTCGGGAGGGCCTTACAATGAGCAGTTCTTC. Translation: CAIQGSGGPYNEQFF.